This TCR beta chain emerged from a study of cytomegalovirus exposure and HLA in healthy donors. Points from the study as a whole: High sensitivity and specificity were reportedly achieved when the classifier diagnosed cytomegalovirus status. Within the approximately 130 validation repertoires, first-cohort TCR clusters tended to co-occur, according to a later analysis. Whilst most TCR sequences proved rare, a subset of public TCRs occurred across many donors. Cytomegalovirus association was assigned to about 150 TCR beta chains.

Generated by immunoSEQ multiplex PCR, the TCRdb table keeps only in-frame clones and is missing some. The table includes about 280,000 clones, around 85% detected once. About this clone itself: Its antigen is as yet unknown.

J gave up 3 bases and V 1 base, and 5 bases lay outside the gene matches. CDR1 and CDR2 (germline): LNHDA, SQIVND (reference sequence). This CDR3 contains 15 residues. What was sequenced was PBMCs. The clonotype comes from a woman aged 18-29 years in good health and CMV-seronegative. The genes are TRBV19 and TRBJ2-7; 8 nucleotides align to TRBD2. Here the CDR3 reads CASSIVAGSFYEQYF. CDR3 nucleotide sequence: TGTGCCAGTAGTATAGTAGCGGGAAGTTTCTACGAGCAGTACTTC. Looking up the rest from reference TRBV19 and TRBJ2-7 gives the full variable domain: DGGITQSPKYLFRKEGQNVTLSCEQNLNHDAMYWYRQDPGQGLRLIYYSQIVNDFQKGDIAEGYSVSREKKESFPLTVTSAQKNPTAFYLCASSIVAGSFYEQYFGPGTRLTVT.